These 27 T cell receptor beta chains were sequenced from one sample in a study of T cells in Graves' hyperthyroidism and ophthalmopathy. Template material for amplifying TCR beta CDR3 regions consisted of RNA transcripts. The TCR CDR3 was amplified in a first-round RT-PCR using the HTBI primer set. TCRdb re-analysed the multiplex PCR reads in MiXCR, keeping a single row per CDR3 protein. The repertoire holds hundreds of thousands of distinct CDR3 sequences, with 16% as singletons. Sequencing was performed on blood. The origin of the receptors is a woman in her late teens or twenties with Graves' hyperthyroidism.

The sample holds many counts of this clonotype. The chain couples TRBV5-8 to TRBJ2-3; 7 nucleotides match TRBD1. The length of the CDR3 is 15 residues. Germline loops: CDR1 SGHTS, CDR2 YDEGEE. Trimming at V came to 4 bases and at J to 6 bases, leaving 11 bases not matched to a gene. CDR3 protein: CASSRDLGRGDTQYF. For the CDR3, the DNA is TGTGCCAGCAGCCGAGACCTAGGCAGGGGGGATACGCAGTATTTT.

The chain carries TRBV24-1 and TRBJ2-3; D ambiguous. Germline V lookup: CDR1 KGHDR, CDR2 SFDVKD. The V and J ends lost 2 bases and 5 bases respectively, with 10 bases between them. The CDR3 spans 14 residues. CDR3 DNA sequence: TGTGCCACCAGTGATTCCGCCCGTATAGATACGCAGTATTTT. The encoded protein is CATSDSARIDTQYF.

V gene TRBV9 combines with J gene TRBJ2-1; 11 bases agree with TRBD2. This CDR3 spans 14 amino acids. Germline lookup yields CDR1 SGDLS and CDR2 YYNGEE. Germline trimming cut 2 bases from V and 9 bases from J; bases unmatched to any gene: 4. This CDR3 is CASSVTSGRSEQFF. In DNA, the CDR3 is TGTGCCAGCAGCGTCACTAGCGGGAGATCTGAGCAGTTCTTC.

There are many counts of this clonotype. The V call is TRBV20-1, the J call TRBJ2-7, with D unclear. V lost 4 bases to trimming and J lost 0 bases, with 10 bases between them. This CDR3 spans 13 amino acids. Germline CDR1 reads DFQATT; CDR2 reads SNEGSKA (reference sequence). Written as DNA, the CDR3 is TGCAGTGCTAATAGATTGGTCTCCTACGAGCAGTACTTC. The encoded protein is CSANRLVSYEQYF.

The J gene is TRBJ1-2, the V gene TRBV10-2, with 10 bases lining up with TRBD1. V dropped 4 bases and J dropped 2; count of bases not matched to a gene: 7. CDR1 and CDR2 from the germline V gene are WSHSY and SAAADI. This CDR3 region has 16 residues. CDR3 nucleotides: TGCGCCAGCAGTGGGGACAGGGGTGGTCTAAACTATGGCTACACCTTC. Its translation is CASSGDRGGLNYGYTF.

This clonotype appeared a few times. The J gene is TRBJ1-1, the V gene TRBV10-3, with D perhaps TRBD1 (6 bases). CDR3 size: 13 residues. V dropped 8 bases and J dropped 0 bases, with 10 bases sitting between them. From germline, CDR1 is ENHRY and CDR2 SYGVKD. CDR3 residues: CAIGGQLNTEAFF. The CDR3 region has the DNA TGTGCCATCGGAGGACAGTTGAACACTGAAGCTTTCTTT.

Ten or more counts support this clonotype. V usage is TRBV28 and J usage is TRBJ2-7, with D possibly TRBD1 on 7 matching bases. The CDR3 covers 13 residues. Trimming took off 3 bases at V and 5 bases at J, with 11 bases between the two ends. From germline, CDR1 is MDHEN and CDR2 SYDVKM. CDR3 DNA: TGTGCCAGCAGTTTGGAGGGGGCCCACGAGCAGTACTTC. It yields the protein CASSLEGAHEQYF.

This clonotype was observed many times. The CDR3 nucleotides read TGTGCCAGCAGCTTAGCGCCCGAGACAGCCTTCGCAACTAATGAAAAACTGTTTTTT. Amino acids: CASSLAPETAFATNEKLFF. V and J are TRBV7-8 and TRBJ1-4; weak D call: TRBD1 (5 bases). V was cut by 0 bases and J by 0 bases, with 17 bases left in between. CDR1 is SGHVS, CDR2 FQNEAQ, per germline. The CDR3 extends over 19 amino acids.

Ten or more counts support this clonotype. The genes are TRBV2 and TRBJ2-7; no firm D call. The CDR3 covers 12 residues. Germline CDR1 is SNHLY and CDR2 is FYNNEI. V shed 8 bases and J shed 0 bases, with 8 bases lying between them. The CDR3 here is CASSVSSYEQYF. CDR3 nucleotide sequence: TGTGCCAGCTCGGTAAGCTCCTACGAGCAGTACTTC.

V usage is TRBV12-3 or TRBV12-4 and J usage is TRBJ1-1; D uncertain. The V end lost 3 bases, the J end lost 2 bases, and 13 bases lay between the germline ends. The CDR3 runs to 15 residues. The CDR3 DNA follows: TGTGCCAGCAGTTTTTATATAGGGTCTAACACTGAAGCTTTCTTT. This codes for CASSFYIGSNTEAFF.

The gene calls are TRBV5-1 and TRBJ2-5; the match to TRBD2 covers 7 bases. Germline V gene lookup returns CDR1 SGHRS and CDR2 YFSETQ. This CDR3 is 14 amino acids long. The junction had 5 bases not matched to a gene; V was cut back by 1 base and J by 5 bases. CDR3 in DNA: TGCGCCAGCAGCTTGTCGGGGGGTTATGAGACCCAGTACTTC. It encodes CASSLSGGYETQYF.

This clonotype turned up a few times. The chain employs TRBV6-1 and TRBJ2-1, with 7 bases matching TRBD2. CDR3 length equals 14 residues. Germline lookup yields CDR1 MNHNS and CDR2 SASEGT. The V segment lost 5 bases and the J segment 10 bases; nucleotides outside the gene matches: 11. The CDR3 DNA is TGTGCCAGCAGTTCCCCCTTCGAAGCGGGGGAGCAGTTCTTC. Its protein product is CASSSPFEAGEQFF.

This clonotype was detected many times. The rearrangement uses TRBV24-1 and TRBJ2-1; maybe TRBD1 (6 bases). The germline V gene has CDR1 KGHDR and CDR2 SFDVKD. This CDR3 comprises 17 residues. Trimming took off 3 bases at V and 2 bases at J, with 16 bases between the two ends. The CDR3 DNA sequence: TGTGCCACCAGTGATGCGCGAGTAGGGGGTGCCTACAATGAGCAGTTCTTC. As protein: CATSDARVGGAYNEQFF.

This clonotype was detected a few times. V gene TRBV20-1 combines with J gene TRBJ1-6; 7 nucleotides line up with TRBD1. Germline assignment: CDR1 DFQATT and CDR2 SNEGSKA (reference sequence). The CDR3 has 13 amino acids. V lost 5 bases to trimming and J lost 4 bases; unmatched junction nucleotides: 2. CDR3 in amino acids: CSAGDSYNSPLHF. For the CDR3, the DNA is TGCAGTGCTGGGGACAGTTATAATTCACCCCTCCACTTT.

CDR3 amino acids: CASSFGTAYPGSYTF. In nucleotides, the CDR3 is TGTGCCAGCAGTTTCGGGACAGCTTATCCGGGTAGCTACACCTTC. V is TRBV6-2 or TRBV6-3 and J is TRBJ1-2; 7 bases are a match to TRBD1. The CDR3 covers 15 residues. V was clipped by 4 bases and J by 9 bases; unmatched bases: 14. Germline CDR1 reads MNHEY; CDR2 reads SVGEGT.

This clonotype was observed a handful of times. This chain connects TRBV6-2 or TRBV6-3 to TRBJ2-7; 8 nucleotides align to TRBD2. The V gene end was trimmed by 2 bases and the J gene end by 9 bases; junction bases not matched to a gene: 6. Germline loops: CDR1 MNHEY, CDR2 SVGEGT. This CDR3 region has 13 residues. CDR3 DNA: TGTGCCAGCAGTTACGGGAGGCTAGCGGGGCAGTACTTC. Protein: CASSYGRLAGQYF.

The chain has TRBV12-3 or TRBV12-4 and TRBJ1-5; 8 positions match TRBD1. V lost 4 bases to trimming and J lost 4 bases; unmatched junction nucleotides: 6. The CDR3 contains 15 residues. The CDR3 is CASSSTGELNQPQHF. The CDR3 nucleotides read TGTGCCAGCAGTTCGACAGGGGAGCTTAATCAGCCCCAGCATTTT.

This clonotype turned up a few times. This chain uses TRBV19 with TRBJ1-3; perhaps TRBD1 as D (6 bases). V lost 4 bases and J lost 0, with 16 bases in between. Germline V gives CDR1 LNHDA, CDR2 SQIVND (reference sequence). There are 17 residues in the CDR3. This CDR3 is CASSTQWTAFSGNTIYF. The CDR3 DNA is TGTGCCAGTAGTACCCAATGGACAGCCTTCTCTGGAAACACCATATATTTT.

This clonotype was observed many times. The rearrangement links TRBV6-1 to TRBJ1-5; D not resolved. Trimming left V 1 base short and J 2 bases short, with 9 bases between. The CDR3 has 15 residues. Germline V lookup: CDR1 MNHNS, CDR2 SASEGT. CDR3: CASSEVGSGNQPQHF. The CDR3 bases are TGTGCCAGCAGTGAAGTGGGGTCTGGCAATCAGCCCCAGCATTTT.

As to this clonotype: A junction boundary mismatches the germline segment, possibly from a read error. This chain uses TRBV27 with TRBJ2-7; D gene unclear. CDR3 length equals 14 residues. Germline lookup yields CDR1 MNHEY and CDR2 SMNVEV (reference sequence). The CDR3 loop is CASSLYGVSSEQYF. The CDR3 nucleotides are TGTGCCAGCAGTTTATATGGGGTTTCCTCCGAGCAGTACTTC.

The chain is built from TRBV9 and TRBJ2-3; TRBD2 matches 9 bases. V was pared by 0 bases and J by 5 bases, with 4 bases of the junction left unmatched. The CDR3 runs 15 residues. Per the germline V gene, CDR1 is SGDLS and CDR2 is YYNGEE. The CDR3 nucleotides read TGTGCCAGCAGCGTAGGCGGGAGGGCCGAAGATACGCAGTATTTT. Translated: CASSVGGRAEDTQYF.

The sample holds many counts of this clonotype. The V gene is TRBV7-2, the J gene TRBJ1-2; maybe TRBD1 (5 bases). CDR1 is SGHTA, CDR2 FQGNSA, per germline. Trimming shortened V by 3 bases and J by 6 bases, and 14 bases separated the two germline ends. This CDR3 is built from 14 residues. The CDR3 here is CASSLGTSEDGYTF. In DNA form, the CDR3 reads TGTGCCAGCAGCTTGGGGACTTCGGAGGATGGCTACACCTTC. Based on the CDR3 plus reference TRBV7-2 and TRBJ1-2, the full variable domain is GAGVSQSPSNKVTEKGKDVELRCDPISGHTALYWYRQSLGQGLEFLIYFQGNSAPDKSGLPSDRFSAERTGGSVSTLTIQRTQQEDSAVYLCASSLGTSEDGYTFGSGTRLTVV.

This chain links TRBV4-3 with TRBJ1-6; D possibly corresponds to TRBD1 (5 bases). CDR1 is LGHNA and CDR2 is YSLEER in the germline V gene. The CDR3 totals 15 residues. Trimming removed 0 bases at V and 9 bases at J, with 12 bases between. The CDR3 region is CASSQDQGTGSPLHF. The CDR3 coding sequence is TGCGCCAGCAGCCAAGATCAAGGGACCGGTTCACCCCTCCACTTT.

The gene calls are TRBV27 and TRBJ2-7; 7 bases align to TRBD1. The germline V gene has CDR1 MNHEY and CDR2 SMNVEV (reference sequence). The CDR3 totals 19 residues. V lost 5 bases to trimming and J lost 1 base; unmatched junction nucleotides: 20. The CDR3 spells CASSLTSGRGLVSSYEQYF. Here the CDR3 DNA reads TGTGCCAGCAGTCTTACGTCGGGCAGGGGGTTGGTAAGTTCCTACGAGCAGTACTTC.

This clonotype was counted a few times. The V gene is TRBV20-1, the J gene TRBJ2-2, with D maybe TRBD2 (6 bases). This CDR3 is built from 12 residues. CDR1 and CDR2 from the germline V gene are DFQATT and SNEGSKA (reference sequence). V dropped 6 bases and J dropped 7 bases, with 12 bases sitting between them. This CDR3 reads CSALVRGGELFF. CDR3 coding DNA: TGCAGTGCCTTGGTGCGGGGCGGGGAGCTGTTTTTT.

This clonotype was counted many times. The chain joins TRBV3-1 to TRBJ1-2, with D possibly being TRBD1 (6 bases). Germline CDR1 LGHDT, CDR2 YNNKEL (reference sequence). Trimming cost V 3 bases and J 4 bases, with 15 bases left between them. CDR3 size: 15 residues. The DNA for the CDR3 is TGTGCCAGCAGCCATCTACAGGGAGGCGTCTATGGCTACACCTTC. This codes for CASSHLQGGVYGYTF.

This CDR3 reads CASQRVAGVGEQFF. The CDR3 DNA sequence: TGTGCCTCACAGAGGGTAGCGGGAGTAGGTGAGCAGTTCTTC. This sequence joins TRBV14 and TRBJ2-1; 9 bases are a match to TRBD2. Germline V gene data show CDR1 as SGHDN and CDR2 as FVKESK. Trimming at V came to 11 bases and at J to 9 bases, leaving 14 bases not matched to a gene. The CDR3 has 14 residues.